The 4 T cell receptor beta chains below come from one sample, sequenced in a study of blood T cell repertoires in COVID-19. The repertoire was sequenced with immunoSEQ multiplex PCR; TCRdb's copy has only in-frame clones and lacks some. This table holds about 95,000 clones, 65% to 85% found once. Material for sequencing was peripheral blood. These receptors all stem from an elderly man with active or convalescent COVID-19.

The genes are TRBV6-2 or TRBV6-3 and TRBJ1-6; TRBD1 agrees at 12 bases. Unmatched junction bases numbered 13, after V lost 4 bases and J lost 6 bases. CDR3 length: 19 amino acids. Per germline, CDR1 MNHEY and CDR2 SVGEGT. The CDR3 spells CASSSRGTGGSGVNSPLHF. The CDR3 DNA is TGTGCCAGCAGTTCCCGAGGGACAGGGGGCTCGGGTGTTAATTCACCCCTCCACTTT.

CDR3 bases: TGTGCCAGCAGCTTGGCTGGCAACCCCTATGGCTACACCTTC. Translation gives CASSLAGNPYGYTF. The chain combines TRBV5-6 with TRBJ1-2; D remains ambiguous. Trimming pared 0 bases from V and 4 bases from J, leaving 10 bases between. Germline V gene sequence: CDR1 SGHDT, CDR2 YYEEEE. The CDR3 runs 14 residues.

This clone was seen only a few times. In nucleotides, the CDR3 is TGTGCCAGCAGCCCGGGGAGGGACATCATGAACACTGAAGCTTTCTTT. Protein: CASSPGRDIMNTEAFF. The chain recombines TRBV3-1 (or the pseudogene TRBV3-2) with TRBJ1-1, with TRBD1 as a possible D gene (6 bases). Germline V gene data show CDR1 as LGHDT and CDR2 as YNNKEL (reference sequence). The CDR3 sequence is 16 residues long. Trimming took 4 bases from V and 0 from J, leaving 15 bases between them.

The V gene is TRBV19, the J gene TRBJ2-3, with 11 bases matching TRBD2. Trimming took 5 bases from V and 1 from J; bases not matched to a gene: 8. This CDR3 contains 17 residues. The germline gives CDR1 LNHDA, CDR2 SQIVND (reference sequence). CDR3 sequence (DNA): TGTGCCAGTAGTCCTAGCGGGGGGCAAGTAGGCACAGATACGCAGTATTTT. The encoded protein is CASSPSGGQVGTDTQYF. The full variable domain, its missing parts supplied by reference TRBV19 and TRBJ2-3, is DGGITQSPKYLFRKEGQNVTLSCEQNLNHDAMYWYRQDPGQGLRLIYYSQIVNDFQKGDIAEGYSVSREKKESFPLTVTSAQKNPTAFYLCASSPSGGQVGTDTQYFGPGTRLTVL.